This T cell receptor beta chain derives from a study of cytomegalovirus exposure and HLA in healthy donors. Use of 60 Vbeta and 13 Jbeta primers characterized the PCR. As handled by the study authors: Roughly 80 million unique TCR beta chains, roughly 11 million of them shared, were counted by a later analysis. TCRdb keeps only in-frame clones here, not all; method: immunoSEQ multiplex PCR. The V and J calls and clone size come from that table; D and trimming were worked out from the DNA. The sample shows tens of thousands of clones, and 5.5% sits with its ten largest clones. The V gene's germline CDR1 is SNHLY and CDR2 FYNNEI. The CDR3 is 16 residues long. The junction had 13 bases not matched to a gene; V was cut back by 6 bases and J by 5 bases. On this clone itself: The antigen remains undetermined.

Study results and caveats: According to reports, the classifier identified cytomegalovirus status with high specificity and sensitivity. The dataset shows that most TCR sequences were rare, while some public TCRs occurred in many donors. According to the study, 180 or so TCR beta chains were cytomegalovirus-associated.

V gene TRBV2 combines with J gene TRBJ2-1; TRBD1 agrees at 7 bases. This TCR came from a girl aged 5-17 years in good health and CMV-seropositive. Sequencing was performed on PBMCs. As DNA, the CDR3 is TGTGCCAGCAGCGAGGGACCGGGACAGCTAGACAATGAGCAGTTCTTC. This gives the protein CASSEGPGQLDNEQFF.